The 8 T cell receptor beta chains given below trace back to one sample, sequenced in a study of shared clonotypes between healthy human individuals. Repertoires were generated with immunoSEQ multiplex PCR, while TCRdb's copy carries only in-frame clones and drops some. In the table there are roughly 1.5 million clones, approximately 98% of which are singletons. Sample: naive CD4+ T cells sorted from blood. Subset given: CD45RA+ positively selected. The source is a man aged 25 to 45 in good health.

The genes are TRBV18 and TRBJ2-3; D is unresolved. This CDR3 has 18 residues. Germline V gene data show CDR1 as KGHSH and CDR2 as LQKENI. Deletions cut 7 bases from V and 0 bases from J, with 23 bases between. In DNA, the CDR3 is TGTGCCAGCTTCCTCGTCCAGTATCCCCAAGCTAGCACAGATACGCAGTATTTT. This gives the protein CASFLVQYPQASTDTQYF.

This clone appeared a single time. This sample also contains other DNA sequences that code for the same CDR3. The chain has TRBV18 and TRBJ1-1; D is undetermined. V lost 3 bases and J 5 bases, leaving 4 bases between the germline ends. CDR1 and CDR2 from the germline V gene are KGHSH and LQKENI. This CDR3 is built from 11 residues. DNA for the CDR3: TGTGCCAGCTCACCCGGGACTGAAGCTTTCTTT. Its protein is CASSPGTEAFF.

The genes are TRBV7-9 and TRBJ1-1; D is uncertain. Germline V CDR1 and CDR2: SEHNR, FQNEAQ (reference sequence). V was shortened by 1 base and J by 0 bases, with 6 bases between the two germline ends. The CDR3 covers 14 residues. The CDR3 DNA is TGTGCCAGCAGCTTAGGTCTGATGAACACTGAAGCTTTCTTT. Amino acid sequence: CASSLGLMNTEAFF.

The genes are TRBV30 and TRBJ1-5, with TRBD1 matching over 8 bases. The CDR3 has 15 residues. The junction had 7 bases not matched to a gene; V was cut back by 2 bases and J by 4 bases. From germline, CDR1 is GTSNPN and CDR2 SVGIG (reference sequence). CDR3 bases: TGTGCCTGGAGTCTAGGGAACAGGGGGAATCAGCCCCAGCATTTT. Protein: CAWSLGNRGNQPQHF.

As concerns this clone: The sample holds other DNA sequences that translate to the same CDR3. The genes are TRBV7-9 and TRBJ2-5; no clear D gene. V lost 0 bases and J lost 4, with 3 bases in between. Per germline, CDR1 SEHNR and CDR2 FQNEAQ (reference sequence). The CDR3 totals 12 residues. The CDR3 region is CASSLAVETQYF. CDR3 DNA sequence: TGTGCCAGCAGCTTAGCCGTAGAGACCCAGTACTTC.

The V gene is TRBV5-1, the J gene TRBJ2-6; TRBD1 matches at 7 bases. The V gene end was trimmed by 10 bases and the J gene end by 2 bases; junction bases not matched to a gene: 6. The CDR3 is 14 residues long. CDR1 and CDR2 (germline): SGHRS, YFSETQ. The CDR3 bases are TGCGCCTGCAAAGACAGGGCTGGGGCCAACGTCCTGACTTTC. Residues: CACKDRAGANVLTF.

V is TRBV13 and J is TRBJ1-2; no definite D call. This CDR3 spans 14 amino acids. The germline V gene has CDR1 PRHDT and CDR2 FYEKMQ (reference sequence). Deletions cut 2 bases from V and 2 bases from J, with 9 bases between. The CDR3 region is CASSLYVRNYGYTF. The CDR3 DNA reads as TGTGCCAGCAGCTTATATGTCAGGAACTATGGCTACACCTTC.

This chain links TRBV5-6 with TRBJ2-7, with a tentative D call TRBD1 (7 bases). The CDR3 extends over 15 amino acids. The germline CDR1 and CDR2 sequences are SGHDT and YYEEEE. V lost 4 bases to trimming and J lost 7 bases, with 21 bases between them. As DNA, the CDR3 is TGTGCCAGCAGCGGAGGGACAGCGAACCAGGGGGAGCAGTACTTC. Its protein product is CASSGGTANQGEQYF. Looking up the rest from reference TRBV5-6 and TRBJ2-7 gives the full variable domain: DAGVTQSPTHLIKTRGQQVTLRCSPKSGHDTVSWYQQALGQGPQFIFQYYEEEERQRGNFPDRFSGHQFPNYSSELNVNALLLGDSALYLCASSGGTANQGEQYFGPGTRLTVT.